These 8 T cell receptor beta chains came from one sample sequenced in a study of human thymus T cells. Corrective heart surgery yielded the resections from which the thymus tissue came. Here immunoSEQ multiplex PCR was the method, and the copy in TCRdb shows in-frame clones only, minus some. The repertoire includes 100,000 to 150,000 clones, approximately 96% of them detected once, and around 0.022% sits in the top ten. Sequenced sample: thymus tissue. All receptors come from a boy under two years old with a congenital heart defect but otherwise immunologically healthy.

The chain joins TRBV6-5 to TRBJ2-7; 10 bases fit TRBD1. Germline loops: CDR1 MNHEY, CDR2 SVGAGI. The CDR3 spans 15 residues. J gave up 6 bases and V 6 bases, and 11 bases lay outside the gene matches. DNA of the CDR3: TGTGCCAGCAGCCTAGACAGGGGGCCATTTGCCGAGCAGTACTTC. This gives the protein CASSLDRGPFAEQYF.

V and J are TRBV6-1 and TRBJ2-5; 7 nucleotides line up with TRBD1. The V segment lost 3 bases and the J segment 0 bases; nucleotides outside the gene matches: 7. Germline V gives CDR1 MNHNS, CDR2 SASEGT. The CDR3 has 16 residues. The CDR3 protein is CASSETGQPYQETQYF. DNA of the CDR3: TGTGCCAGCAGTGAGACGGGACAGCCGTACCAAGAGACCCAGTACTTC.

CDR3 in DNA: TGCGCCAGCATGGGGACAGGTACCCTTTATGGCTACACCTTC. It translates to CASMGTGTLYGYTF. This chain connects TRBV10-2 to TRBJ1-2, with TRBD1 identical over 8 bases. The CDR3 consists of 14 residues. Germline CDR1 is WSHSY and CDR2 is SAAADI. Unmatched junction bases numbered 9, after V lost 7 bases and J lost 5 bases.

J is TRBJ2-3 and V is TRBV4-1, with D hard to call. The germline V gene encodes CDR1 MGHRA and CDR2 YSYEKL. The length of the CDR3 is 15 residues. Trimming stripped 3 bases from V and 0 bases from J, with 10 bases between. In DNA form, the CDR3 reads TGCGCCAGCAGCCAGGCCCCCCCTAGCACAGATACGCAGTATTTT. Its protein product is CASSQAPPSTDTQYF.

The J gene is TRBJ2-3, the V gene TRBV5-1; TRBD2 matches 7 bases. The CDR3 sequence is 14 residues long. V shed 2 bases, J shed 2 bases, and the junction held 2 bases outside the gene matches. Germline V CDR1 and CDR2: SGHRS, YFSETQ. CDR3 in amino acids: CASSFSGFTDTQYF. The CDR3 DNA sequence: TGCGCCAGCAGCTTTAGCGGGTTCACAGATACGCAGTATTTT.

The J gene is TRBJ2-3, the V gene TRBV18; 8 positions agree with TRBD1. In germline, CDR1 is KGHSH, CDR2 LQKENI. This CDR3 is built from 13 residues. V lost 3 bases, J lost 4 bases, and 0 bases stayed unmatched. The CDR3 region has the DNA TGTGCCAGCTCACCGGGACAGGCAGATACGCAGTATTTT. This sequence encodes CASSPGQADTQYF.

The chain carries TRBV5-6 and TRBJ2-7; D is unclear. This CDR3 has 14 amino acids. V lost 2 bases and J 7 bases, leaving 16 bases between the germline ends. Germline CDR1 and CDR2: SGHDT and YYEEEE. The CDR3 region has the DNA TGTGCCAGCAGCTTACCGGCAATTCAAGGGGAGCAGTACTTC. This sequence encodes CASSLPAIQGEQYF.

DNA of the CDR3: TGTGCCAGCAGCGGACAGTACACCGGGGAGCTGTTTTTT. It translates to CASSGQYTGELFF. The chain combines TRBV7-8 with TRBJ2-2; a weak D match, TRBD1 (6 bases). This CDR3 region has 13 residues. V lost 5 bases, J lost 3 bases, and 7 bases lay in between. The germline V gene encodes CDR1 SGHVS and CDR2 FQNEAQ.